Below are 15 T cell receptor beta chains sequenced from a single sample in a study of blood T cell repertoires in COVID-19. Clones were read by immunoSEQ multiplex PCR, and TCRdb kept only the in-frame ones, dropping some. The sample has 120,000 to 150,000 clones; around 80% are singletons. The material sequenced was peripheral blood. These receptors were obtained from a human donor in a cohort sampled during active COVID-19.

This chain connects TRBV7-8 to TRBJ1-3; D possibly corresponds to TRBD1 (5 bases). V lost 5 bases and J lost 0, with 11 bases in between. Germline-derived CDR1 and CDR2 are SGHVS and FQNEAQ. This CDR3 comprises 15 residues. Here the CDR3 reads CASSREGLSGNTIYF. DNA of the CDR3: TGTGCCAGCAGCCGAGAGGGACTCTCTGGAAACACCATATATTTT.

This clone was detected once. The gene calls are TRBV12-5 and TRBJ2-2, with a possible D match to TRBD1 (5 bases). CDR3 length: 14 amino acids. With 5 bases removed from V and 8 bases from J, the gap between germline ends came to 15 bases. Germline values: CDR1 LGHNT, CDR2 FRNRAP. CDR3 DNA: TGTGCTAGTGGTCCAGACAGCTTCAGGGGGGAGCTGTTTTTT. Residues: CASGPDSFRGELFF.

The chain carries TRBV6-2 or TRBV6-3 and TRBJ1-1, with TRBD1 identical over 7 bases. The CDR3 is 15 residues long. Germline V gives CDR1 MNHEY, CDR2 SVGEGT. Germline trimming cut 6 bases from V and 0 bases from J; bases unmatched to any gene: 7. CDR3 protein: CASSPRDSLNTEAFF. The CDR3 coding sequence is TGTGCCAGCAGCCCCCGGGACAGCTTGAACACTGAAGCTTTCTTT.

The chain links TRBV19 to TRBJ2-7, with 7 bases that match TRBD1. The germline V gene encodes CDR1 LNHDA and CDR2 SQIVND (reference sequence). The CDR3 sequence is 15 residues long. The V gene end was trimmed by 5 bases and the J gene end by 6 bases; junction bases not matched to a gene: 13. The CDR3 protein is CASSYGGQALGEQYF. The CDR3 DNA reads TGTGCCAGTAGTTACGGAGGACAGGCCCTAGGCGAGCAGTACTTC. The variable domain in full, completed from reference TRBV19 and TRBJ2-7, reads DGGITQSPKYLFRKEGQNVTLSCEQNLNHDAMYWYRQDPGQGLRLIYYSQIVNDFQKGDIAEGYSVSREKKESFPLTVTSAQKNPTAFYLCASSYGGQALGEQYFGPGTRLTVT.

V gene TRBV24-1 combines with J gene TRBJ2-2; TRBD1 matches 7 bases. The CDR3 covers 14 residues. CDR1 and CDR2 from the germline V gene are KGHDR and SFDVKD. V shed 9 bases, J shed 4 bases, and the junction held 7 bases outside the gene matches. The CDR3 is CATSPRQGTGELFF. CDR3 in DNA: TGTGCCACCTCCCCGCGACAGGGCACCGGGGAGCTGTTTTTT.

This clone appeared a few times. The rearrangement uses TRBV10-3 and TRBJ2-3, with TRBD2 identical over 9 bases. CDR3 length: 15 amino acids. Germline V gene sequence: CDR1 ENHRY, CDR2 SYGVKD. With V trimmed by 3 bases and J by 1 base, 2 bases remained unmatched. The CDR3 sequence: CAISDLAGGTDTQYF. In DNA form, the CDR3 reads TGTGCCATCAGTGATTTAGCGGGGGGCACAGATACGCAGTATTTT.

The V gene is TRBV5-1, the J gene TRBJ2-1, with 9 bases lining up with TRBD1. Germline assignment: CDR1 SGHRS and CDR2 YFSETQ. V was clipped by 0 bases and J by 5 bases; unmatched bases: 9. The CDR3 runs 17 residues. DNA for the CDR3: TGCGCCAGCAGCTTGGTAGGACAGGGGCGACCCGACAATGAGCAGTTCTTC. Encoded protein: CASSLVGQGRPDNEQFF.

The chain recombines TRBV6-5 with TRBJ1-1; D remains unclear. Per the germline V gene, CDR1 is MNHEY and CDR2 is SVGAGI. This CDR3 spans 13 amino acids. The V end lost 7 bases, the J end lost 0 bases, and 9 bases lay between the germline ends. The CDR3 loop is CASNERLNTEAFF. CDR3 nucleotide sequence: TGTGCCAGCAACGAGAGGTTGAACACTGAAGCTTTCTTT.

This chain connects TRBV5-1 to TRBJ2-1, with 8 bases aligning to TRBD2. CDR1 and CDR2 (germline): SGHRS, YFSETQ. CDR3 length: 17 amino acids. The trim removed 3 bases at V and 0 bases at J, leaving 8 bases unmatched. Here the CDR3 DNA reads TGCGCCAGCAGCTCGAGTTTAGCGGGGCGCTCCTACAATGAGCAGTTCTTC. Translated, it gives CASSSSLAGRSYNEQFF. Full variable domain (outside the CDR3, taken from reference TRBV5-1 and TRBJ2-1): KAGVTQTPRYLIKTRGQQVTLSCSPISGHRSVSWYQQTPGQGLQFLFEYFSETQRNKGNFPGRFSGRQFSNSRSEMNVSTLELGDSALYLCASSSSLAGRSYNEQFFGPGTRLTVL.

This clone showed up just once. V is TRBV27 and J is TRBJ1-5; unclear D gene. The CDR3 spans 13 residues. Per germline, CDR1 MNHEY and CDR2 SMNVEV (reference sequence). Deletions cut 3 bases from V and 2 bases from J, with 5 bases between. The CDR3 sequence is CASSFVGNQPQHF. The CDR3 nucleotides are TGTGCCAGCAGTTTTGTCGGCAATCAGCCCCAGCATTTT.

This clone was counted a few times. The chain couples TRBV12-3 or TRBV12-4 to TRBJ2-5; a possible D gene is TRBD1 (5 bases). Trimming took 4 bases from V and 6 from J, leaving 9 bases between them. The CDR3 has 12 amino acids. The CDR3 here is CASSSRVQTQYF. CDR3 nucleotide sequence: TGTGCCAGCAGTTCCAGGGTTCAGACCCAGTACTTC.

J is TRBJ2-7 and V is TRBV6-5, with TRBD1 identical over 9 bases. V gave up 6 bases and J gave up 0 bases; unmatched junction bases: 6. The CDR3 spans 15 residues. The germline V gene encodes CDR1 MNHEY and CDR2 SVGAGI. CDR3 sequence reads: CASSLTGGNSYEQYF. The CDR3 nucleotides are TGTGCCAGCAGCCTTACAGGGGGCAACTCCTACGAGCAGTACTTC.

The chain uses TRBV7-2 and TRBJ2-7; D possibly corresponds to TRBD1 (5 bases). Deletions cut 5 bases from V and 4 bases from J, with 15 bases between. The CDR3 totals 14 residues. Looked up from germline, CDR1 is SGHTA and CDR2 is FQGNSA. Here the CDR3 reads CASSPSQGRYEQYF. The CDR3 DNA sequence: TGTGCCAGCAGCCCGAGCCAGGGCAGATACGAGCAGTACTTC. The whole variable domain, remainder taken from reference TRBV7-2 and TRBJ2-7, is GAGVSQSPSNKVTEKGKDVELRCDPISGHTALYWYRQSLGQGLEFLIYFQGNSAPDKSGLPSDRFSAERTGGSVSTLTIQRTQQEDSAVYLCASSPSQGRYEQYFGPGTRLTVT.

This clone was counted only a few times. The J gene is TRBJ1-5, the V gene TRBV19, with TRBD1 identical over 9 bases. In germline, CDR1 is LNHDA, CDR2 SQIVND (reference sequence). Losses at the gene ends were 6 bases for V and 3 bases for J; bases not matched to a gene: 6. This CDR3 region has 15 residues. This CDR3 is CASRLGQGNNQPQHF. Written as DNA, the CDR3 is TGTGCCAGTAGGCTTGGACAGGGGAACAATCAGCCCCAGCATTTT.

The CDR3 sequence: CASGLSGRQETQYF. The CDR3 nucleotides read TGTGCCAGCGGACTGAGCGGCCGACAAGAGACCCAGTACTTC. J is TRBJ2-5 and V is TRBV7-2; possible D gene TRBD2, 5 bases. Germline assignment: CDR1 SGHTA and CDR2 FQGNSA. The CDR3 sequence is 14 residues long. V lost 8 bases and J 2 bases, leaving 15 bases between the germline ends. The whole variable domain, remainder taken from reference TRBV7-2 and TRBJ2-5, is GAGVSQSPSNKVTEKGKDVELRCDPISGHTALYWYRQSLGQGLEFLIYFQGNSAPDKSGLPSDRFSAERTGGSVSTLTIQRTQQEDSAVYLCASGLSGRQETQYFGPGTRLLVL.